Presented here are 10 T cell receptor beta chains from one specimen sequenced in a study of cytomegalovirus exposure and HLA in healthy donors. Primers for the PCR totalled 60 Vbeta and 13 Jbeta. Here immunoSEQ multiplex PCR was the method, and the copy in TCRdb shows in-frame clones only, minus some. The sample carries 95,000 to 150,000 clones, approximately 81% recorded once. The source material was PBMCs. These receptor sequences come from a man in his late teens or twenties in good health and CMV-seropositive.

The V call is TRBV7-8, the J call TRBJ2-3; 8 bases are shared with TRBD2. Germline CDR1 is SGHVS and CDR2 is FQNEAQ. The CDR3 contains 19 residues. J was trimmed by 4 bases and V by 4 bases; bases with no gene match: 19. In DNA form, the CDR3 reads TGTGCCAGCAGCTCCCCTAACCTTCCGGGACTAGATTTCGCAGATACGCAGTATTTT. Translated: CASSSPNLPGLDFADTQYF.

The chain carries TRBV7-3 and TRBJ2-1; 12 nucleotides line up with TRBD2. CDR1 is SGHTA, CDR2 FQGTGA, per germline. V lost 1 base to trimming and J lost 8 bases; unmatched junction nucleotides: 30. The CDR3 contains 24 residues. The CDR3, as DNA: TGTGCCAGCAGCTTAAGACTAGCGGGAGATCCCAGCCTCAAGAGAAGTCCCCTACAATATGAGCAGTTCTTC. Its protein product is CASSLRLAGDPSLKRSPLQYEQFF.

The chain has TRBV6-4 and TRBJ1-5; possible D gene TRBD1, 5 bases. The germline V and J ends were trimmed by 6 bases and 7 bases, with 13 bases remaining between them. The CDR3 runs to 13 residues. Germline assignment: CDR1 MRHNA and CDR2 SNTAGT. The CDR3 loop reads CASRPLRGQPQHF. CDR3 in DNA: TGTGCCAGCAGGCCACTTAGGGGCCAGCCCCAGCATTTT.

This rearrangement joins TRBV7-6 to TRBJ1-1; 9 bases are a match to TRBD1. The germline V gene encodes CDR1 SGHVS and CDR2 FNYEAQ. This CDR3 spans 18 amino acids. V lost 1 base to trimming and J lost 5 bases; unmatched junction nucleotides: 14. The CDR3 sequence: CASSLVVGTGGLGTEAFF. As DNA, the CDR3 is TGTGCCAGCAGCTTAGTGGTGGGCACAGGGGGCTTAGGGACTGAAGCTTTCTTT.

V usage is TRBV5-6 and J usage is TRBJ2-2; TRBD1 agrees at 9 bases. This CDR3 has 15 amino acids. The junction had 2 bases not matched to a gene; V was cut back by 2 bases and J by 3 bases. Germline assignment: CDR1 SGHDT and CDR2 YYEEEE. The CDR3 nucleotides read TGTGCCAGCAGCTTAGGGACAGGGTACACCGGGGAGCTGTTTTTT. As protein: CASSLGTGYTGELFF.

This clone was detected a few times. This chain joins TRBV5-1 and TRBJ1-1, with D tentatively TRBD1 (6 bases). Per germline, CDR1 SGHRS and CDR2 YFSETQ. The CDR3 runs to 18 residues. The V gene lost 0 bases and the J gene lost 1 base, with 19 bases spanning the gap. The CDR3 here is CASSLEVGTGSTNTEAFF. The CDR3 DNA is TGCGCCAGCAGCTTGGAAGTCGGTACAGGGTCTACGAACACTGAAGCTTTCTTT.

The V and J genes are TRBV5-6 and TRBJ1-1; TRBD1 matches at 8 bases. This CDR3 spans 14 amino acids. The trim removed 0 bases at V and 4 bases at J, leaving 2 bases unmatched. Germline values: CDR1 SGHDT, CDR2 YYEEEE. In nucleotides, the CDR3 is TGTGCCAGCAGCTTGGGTACAGGGGGCACTGAAGCTTTCTTT. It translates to CASSLGTGGTEAFF.

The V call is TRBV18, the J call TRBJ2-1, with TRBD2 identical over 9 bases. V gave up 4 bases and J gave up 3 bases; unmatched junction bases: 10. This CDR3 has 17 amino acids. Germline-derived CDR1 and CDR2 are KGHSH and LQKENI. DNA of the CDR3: TGTGCCAGCTCACAATCTTCCGGGACTAGCAGCTACAATGAGCAGTTCTTC. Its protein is CASSQSSGTSSYNEQFF.

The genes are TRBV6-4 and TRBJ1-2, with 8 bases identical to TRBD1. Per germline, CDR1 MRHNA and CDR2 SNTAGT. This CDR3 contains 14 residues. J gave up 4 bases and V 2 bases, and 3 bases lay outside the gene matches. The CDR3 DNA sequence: TGTGCCAGCAGTGACACAGACAGGGGCTATGGCTACACCTTC. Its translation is CASSDTDRGYGYTF.

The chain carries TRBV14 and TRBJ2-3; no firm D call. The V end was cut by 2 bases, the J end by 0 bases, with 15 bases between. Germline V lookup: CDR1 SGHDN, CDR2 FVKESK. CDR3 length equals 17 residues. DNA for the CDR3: TGTGCCAGCAGCCAATACCCATTAAGCCGAAGCACAGATACGCAGTATTTT. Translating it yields CASSQYPLSRSTDTQYF.